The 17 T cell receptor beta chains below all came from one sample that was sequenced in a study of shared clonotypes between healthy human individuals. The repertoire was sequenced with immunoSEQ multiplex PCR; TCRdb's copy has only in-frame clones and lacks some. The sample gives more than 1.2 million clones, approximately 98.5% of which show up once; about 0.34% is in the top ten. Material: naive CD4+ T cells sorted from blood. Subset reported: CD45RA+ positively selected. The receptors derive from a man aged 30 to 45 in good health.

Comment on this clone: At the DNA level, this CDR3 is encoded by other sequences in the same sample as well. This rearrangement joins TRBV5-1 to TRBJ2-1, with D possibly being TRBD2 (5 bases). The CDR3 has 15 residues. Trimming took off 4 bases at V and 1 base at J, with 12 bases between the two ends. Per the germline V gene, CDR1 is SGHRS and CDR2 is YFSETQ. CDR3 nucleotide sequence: TGCGCCAGCAGCCTAAGCGGAGTTTCCTACAATGAGCAGTTCTTC. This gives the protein CASSLSGVSYNEQFF.

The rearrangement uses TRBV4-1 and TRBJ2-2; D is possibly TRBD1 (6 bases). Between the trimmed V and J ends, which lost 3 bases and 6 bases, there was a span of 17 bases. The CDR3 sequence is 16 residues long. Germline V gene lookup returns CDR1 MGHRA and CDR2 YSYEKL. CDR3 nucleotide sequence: TGCGCCAGCAGCCATTCAGTACAGGGTTTCGCCGGGGAGCTGTTTTTT. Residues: CASSHSVQGFAGELFF.

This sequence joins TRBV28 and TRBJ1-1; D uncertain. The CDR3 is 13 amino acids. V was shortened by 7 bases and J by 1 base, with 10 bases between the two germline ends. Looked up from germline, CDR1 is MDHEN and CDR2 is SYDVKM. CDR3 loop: CASIIRGNTEAFF. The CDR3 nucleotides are TGTGCCAGCATTATACGAGGGAACACTGAAGCTTTCTTT.

CDR3: CASSFWTDENIQYF. DNA of the CDR3: TGCGCCAGCAGCTTTTGGACAGATGAAAACATTCAGTACTTC. This chain joins TRBV5-1 and TRBJ2-4, with D possibly matching TRBD1 (6 bases). Between the trimmed V and J ends, which lost 2 bases and 5 bases, there was a span of 11 bases. The CDR3 is 14 amino acids. Germline values: CDR1 SGHRS, CDR2 YFSETQ. The variable domain in full, completed from reference TRBV5-1 and TRBJ2-4, reads KAGVTQTPRYLIKTRGQQVTLSCSPISGHRSVSWYQQTPGQGLQFLFEYFSETQRNKGNFPGRFSGRQFSNSRSEMNVSTLELGDSALYLCASSFWTDENIQYFGAGTRLSVL.

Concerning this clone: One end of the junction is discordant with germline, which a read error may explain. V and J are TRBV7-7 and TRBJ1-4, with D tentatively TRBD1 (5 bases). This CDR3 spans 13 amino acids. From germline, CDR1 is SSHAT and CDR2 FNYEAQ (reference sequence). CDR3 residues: CASSSIFGGKLFF. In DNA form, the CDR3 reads TGTGCTAGCAGCTCGATCTTCGGGGGTAAACTGTTTTTT.

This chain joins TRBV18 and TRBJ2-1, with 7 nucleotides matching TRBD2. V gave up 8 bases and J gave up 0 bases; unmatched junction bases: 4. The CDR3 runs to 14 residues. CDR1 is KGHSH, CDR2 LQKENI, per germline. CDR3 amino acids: CASKSGASYNEQFF. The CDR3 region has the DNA TGTGCCAGCAAGAGCGGGGCCTCCTACAATGAGCAGTTCTTC. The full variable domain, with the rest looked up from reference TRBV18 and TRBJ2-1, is NAGVMQNPRHLVRRRGQEARLRCSPMKGHSHVYWYRQLPEEGLKFMVYLQKENIIDESGMPKERFSAEFPKEGPSILRIQQVVRGDSAAYFCASKSGASYNEQFFGPGTRLTVL.

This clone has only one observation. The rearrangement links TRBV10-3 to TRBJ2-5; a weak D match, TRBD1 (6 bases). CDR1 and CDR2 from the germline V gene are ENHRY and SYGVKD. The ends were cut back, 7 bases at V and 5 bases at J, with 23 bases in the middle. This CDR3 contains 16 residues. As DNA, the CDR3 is TGTGCCATCACCCCAGGGGCTAGCCGGGGAGTGGAGACCCAGTACTTC. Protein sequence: CAITPGASRGVETQYF.

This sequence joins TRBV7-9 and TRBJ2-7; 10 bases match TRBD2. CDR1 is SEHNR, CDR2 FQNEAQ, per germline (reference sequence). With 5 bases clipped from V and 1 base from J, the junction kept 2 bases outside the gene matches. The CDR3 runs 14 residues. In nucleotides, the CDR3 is TGTGCCAGCAGCGCAGCGGGAGGGTCCTACGAGCAGTACTTC. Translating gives CASSAAGGSYEQYF. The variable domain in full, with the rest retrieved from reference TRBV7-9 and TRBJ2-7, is DTGVSQNPRHKITKRGQNVTFRCDPISEHNRLYWYRQTLGQGPEFLTYFQNEAQLEKSRLLSDRFSAERPKGSFSTLEIQRTEQGDSAMYLCASSAAGGSYEQYFGPGTRLTVT.

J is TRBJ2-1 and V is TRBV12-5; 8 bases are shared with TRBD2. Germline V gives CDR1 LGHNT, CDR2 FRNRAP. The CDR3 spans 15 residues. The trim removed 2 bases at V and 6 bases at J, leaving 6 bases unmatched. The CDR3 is CASGLFVAGTNEQFF. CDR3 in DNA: TGTGCTAGTGGTTTGTTTGTAGCGGGGACCAATGAGCAGTTCTTC.

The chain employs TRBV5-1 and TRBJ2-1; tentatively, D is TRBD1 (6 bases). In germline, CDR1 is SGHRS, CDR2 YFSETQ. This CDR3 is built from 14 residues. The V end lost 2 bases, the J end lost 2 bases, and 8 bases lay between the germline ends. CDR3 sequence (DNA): TGCGCCAGCAGCTTTAGGACAGCCTACAATGAGCAGTTCTTC. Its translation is CASSFRTAYNEQFF.

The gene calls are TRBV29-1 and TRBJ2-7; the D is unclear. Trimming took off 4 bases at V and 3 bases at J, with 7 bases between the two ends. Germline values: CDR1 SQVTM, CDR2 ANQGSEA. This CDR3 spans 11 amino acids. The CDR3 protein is CSVVVVYEQYF. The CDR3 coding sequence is TGCAGCGTTGTTGTGGTCTACGAGCAGTACTTC.

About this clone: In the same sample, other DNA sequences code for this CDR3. The CDR3 DNA sequence: TGTGCCAGCAGCGTAGTGGCGGGAGGGCCCTACAATGAGCAGTTCTTC. Translating gives CASSVVAGGPYNEQFF. This rearrangement joins TRBV9 to TRBJ2-1; 9 positions match TRBD2. Germline V lookup: CDR1 SGDLS, CDR2 YYNGEE. This CDR3 is 16 amino acids long. Trimming removed 0 bases from V and 2 bases from J; junction bases left unmatched: 3.

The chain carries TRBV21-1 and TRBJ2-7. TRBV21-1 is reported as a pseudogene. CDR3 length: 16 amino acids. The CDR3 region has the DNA TGTGCCAGCAGCAAACCCTCCGGGACGGGTCGCTACGAGCAGTACTTC. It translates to CASSKPSGTGRYEQYF.

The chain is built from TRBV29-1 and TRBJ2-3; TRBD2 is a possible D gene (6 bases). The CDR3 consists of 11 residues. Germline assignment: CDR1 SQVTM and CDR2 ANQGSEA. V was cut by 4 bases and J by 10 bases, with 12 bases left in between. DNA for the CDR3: TGCAGCGTTGGTCGGGGAGGTGCGCAGTATTTT. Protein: CSVGRGGAQYF.

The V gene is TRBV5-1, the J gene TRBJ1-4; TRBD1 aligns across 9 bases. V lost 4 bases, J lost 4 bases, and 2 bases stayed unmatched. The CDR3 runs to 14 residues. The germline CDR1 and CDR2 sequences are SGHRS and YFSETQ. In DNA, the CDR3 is TGCGCCAGCAGCGTGGGACAGGGTAATGAAAAACTGTTTTTT. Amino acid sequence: CASSVGQGNEKLFF.

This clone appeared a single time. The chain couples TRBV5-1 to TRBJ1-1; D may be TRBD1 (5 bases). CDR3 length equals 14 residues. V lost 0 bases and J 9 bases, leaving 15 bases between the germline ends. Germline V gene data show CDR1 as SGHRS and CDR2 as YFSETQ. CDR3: CASSLDGRGTQAFF. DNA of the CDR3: TGCGCCAGCAGCTTGGACGGAAGGGGCACCCAAGCTTTCTTT.

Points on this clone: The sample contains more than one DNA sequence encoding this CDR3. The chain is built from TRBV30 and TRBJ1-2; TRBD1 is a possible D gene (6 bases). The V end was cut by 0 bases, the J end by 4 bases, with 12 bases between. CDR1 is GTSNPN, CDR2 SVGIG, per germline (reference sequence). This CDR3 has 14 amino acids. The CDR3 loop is CAWSVLGGGYGYTF. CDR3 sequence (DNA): TGTGCCTGGAGTGTACTTGGGGGCGGCTATGGCTACACCTTC.